This T cell receptor (beta chain) is drawn from a study of T cell repertoires in cytomegalovirus infection. The overall study: The study used recently identified HLA-C-restricted and well-studied HLA-B-restricted CMV epitopes. Carrying CMV and the relevant HLA type showed in public TCR beta signatures. Regarding the study as a whole: It was HLA-C-restricted CMV-specific TCR beta clonotypes that dominated the response ex vivo. There were carriers of CMV plus the relevant HLA, and cumulative public TCR beta family frequency identified them.

Germline V gene sequence: CDR1 MDHEN, CDR2 SYDVKM. Unmatched junction bases numbered 6, after V lost 4 bases and J lost 3 bases. CDR3 size: 16 residues. In its sample, this clonotype was seen many times. Its matching antigen is unknown. TCRdb reprocessed the reads via MiXCR and lists one record per CDR3 protein. The sample has about 110,000 distinct CDR3 sequences, approximately 28% seen once. Here the sequenced sample was CD8+ T cells from cultured PBMCs, taken from culture after CMV antigen stimulation. The genes are TRBV28 and TRBJ1-1, with 12 positions matching TRBD1. The TCR sequence derives from a human donor in good health (CMV status not recorded). Some clones in this sample may be carry-over from other donors' samples. In nucleotides, the CDR3 is TGTGCCAGCAGTTCGGGACAGGGGGCCGTGGACACTGAAGCTTTCTTT. It codes for CASSSGQGAVDTEAFF.